This record looks at one T cell receptor (beta chain) sequence and its context. The antigen is not known. This sample is part of a study of CD8 T cells in ankylosing spondylitis. Whole-study findings and limits: Within ankylosing spondylitis blood, a TCR beta motif made up of seven to nine highly homologous variants appeared to be characteristic.

TCRdb recomputed calls from the 5' RACE reads with MiXCR, one row per CDR3 protein. The sample consists of some 400,000 distinct CDR3 sequences, under 25% of them appearing once. The junction had 8 bases not matched to a gene; V was cut back by 4 bases and J by 9 bases. CDR3 length: 14 residues. Germline lookup yields CDR1 KGHDR and CDR2 SFDVKD. V usage is TRBV24-1 and J usage is TRBJ2-1, with 7 bases fitting TRBD1. Sequenced material: blood, either unsorted or a sorted T cell fraction (not recorded which). The sequence came from a male donor with ankylosing spondylitis. The CDR3: CATSDPDRASEQFF. The CDR3 region has the DNA TGTGCCACCAGTGACCCAGACAGGGCGAGTGAGCAGTTCTTC.